These 15 T cell receptor beta chains originate from one sample sequenced in a study of blood T cells in healthy people across ages. Using a J-beta primer mix together with a sample-barcoded 5' primer, a second PCR was run for roughly 6 to 12 cycles. TCRdb passed the 5' RACE reads through MiXCR, listing each CDR3 protein once. The table records about 1.4 million distinct CDR3 sequences, around 59% of them present only once. Sequencing was performed on blood. The receptors stem from a man aged 18 to 29 in good health.

This clonotype was seen only a few times. The chain carries TRBV4-1 and TRBJ2-1; TRBD1 is a possible D gene (6 bases). Between the trimmed V and J ends, which lost 1 base and 1 base, there was a span of 14 bases. The CDR3 extends over 17 amino acids. Per the germline V gene, CDR1 is MGHRA and CDR2 is YSYEKL. CDR3 nucleotides: TGCGCCAGCAGCCAAGGGGGGCTAGTTGGTTCCTACAATGAGCAGTTCTTC. It translates to CASSQGGLVGSYNEQFF.

A note on this clonotype: One end of the junction is discordant with germline, which a read error may explain. J is TRBJ2-3 and V is TRBV27; D is perhaps TRBD2 (5 bases). The CDR3 runs to 14 residues. Germline loops: CDR1 MNHEY, CDR2 SMNVEV (reference sequence). CDR3 loop: CASCLRECTETQYF. The DNA for the CDR3 is TGTGCCAGCTGCTTAAGGGAGTGCACAGAGACGCAGTATTTT.

J is TRBJ2-1 and V is TRBV20-1, with 13 bases identical to TRBD2. J was trimmed by 6 bases and V by 5 bases; bases with no gene match: 4. CDR1 DFQATT and CDR2 SNEGSKA come from the germline V gene (reference sequence). There are 14 residues in the CDR3. The chain's CDR3 is CSASLAGGLNEQFF. CDR3 coding DNA: TGCAGTGCTTCACTAGCGGGAGGGCTCAATGAGCAGTTCTTC.

The chain carries TRBV2 and TRBJ2-7; D ambiguous. CDR1 and CDR2 (germline): SNHLY, FYNNEI. This CDR3 contains 12 residues. Trimming shortened V by 8 bases and J by 0 bases, and 8 bases separated the two germline ends. CDR3 nucleotide sequence: TGTGCCAGCCAAGATGGCTCCTACGAGCAGTACTTC. As protein: CASQDGSYEQYF.

J is TRBJ2-2 and V is TRBV4-1; D gene unclear. From germline, CDR1 is MGHRA and CDR2 YSYEKL. Trimming took 2 bases from V and 4 from J, leaving 5 bases between them. CDR3 size: 13 residues. CDR3 in amino acids: CASSQLSTGELFF. For the CDR3, the DNA is TGCGCCAGCAGCCAACTATCCACCGGGGAGCTGTTTTTT.

This rearrangement joins TRBV20-1 to TRBJ2-7; TRBD2 aligns across 11 bases. The DNA matches TRBJ2-5 better at its end, which makes the J call doubtful. Germline values: CDR1 DFQATT, CDR2 SNEGSKA (reference sequence). This CDR3 is 16 amino acids long. CDR3 nucleotide sequence: TGCAGTGCTAGAGGCCTAGCGGGGGGTAAGGATGAGACCCAGTACTTC. It is translated as CSARGLAGGKDETQYF.

This clonotype showed up just a few times. The chain uses TRBV29-1 and TRBJ2-3; possible D gene TRBD1, 6 bases. Germline V gene sequence: CDR1 SQVTM, CDR2 ANQGSEA. The length of the CDR3 is 13 residues. V lost 1 base and J 6 bases, leaving 11 bases between the germline ends. CDR3 DNA: TGCAGCGTTGAAGCCACAGGGCCCGATACGCAGTATTTT. Its protein product is CSVEATGPDTQYF.

The rearrangement joins TRBV20-1 to TRBJ2-1, with D perhaps given as TRBD1 or TRBD2 (5 bases each). Germline V lookup: CDR1 DFQATT, CDR2 SNEGSKA (reference sequence). The CDR3 runs to 15 residues. V lost 6 bases to trimming and J lost 7 bases, with 22 bases between them. The chain's CDR3 is CSALGYPGRVNEQFF. In DNA form, the CDR3 reads TGCAGTGCGCTAGGATACCCAGGGCGGGTTAATGAGCAGTTCTTC.

V and J are TRBV6-1 and TRBJ1-3, with D unresolved. The CDR3 length is 15 residues. V gave up 4 bases and J gave up 6 bases, with 16 bases separating them. CDR1 is MNHNS and CDR2 is SASEGT in the germline V gene. CDR3 coding DNA: TGTGCCAGCAGTGTGCCCGGACCGGGGAAAAACACCATATATTTT. This translates into CASSVPGPGKNTIYF.

This clonotype was observed a few times. The chain couples TRBV9 to TRBJ1-2; D may be TRBD1 (6 bases). This CDR3 is 15 amino acids long. The ends were cut back, 4 bases at V and 8 bases at J, with 21 bases in the middle. Germline V gene lookup returns CDR1 SGDLS and CDR2 YYNGEE. The CDR3, as DNA: TGTGCCAGCAGCCCCCAGGGGAATCCCTGGATCGGCTACACCTTC. Amino acid sequence: CASSPQGNPWIGYTF.

The rearrangement uses TRBV7-9 and TRBJ2-5; perhaps D is TRBD1 or TRBD2 (5 bases each). V lost 5 bases and J 2 bases, leaving 15 bases between the germline ends. CDR1 and CDR2 from the germline V gene are SEHNR and FQNEAQ (reference sequence). This CDR3 has 15 amino acids. CDR3 amino acids: CASSPRDGWQETQYF. The CDR3 coding sequence is TGTGCCAGCAGCCCAAGGGACGGATGGCAAGAGACCCAGTACTTC.

To note about this clonotype: This sequence may be a read error, since a much larger clone differs from it by one base. J is TRBJ2-5 and V is TRBV4-3; the match to TRBD1 covers 9 bases. This CDR3 comprises 14 residues. Per the germline V gene, CDR1 is LGHNA and CDR2 is YSLEER. Here the CDR3 reads CVSSQGTGKWTQYF. The CDR3, as DNA: TGCGTCAGCAGCCAAGGGACAGGGAAATGGACCCAGTACTTC.

V usage is TRBV27 and J usage is TRBJ1-4; no clear D gene. Germline assignment: CDR1 MNHEY and CDR2 SMNVEV (reference sequence). The germline V and J ends were trimmed by 10 bases and 7 bases, with 16 bases remaining between them. The CDR3 consists of 13 residues. CDR3 DNA sequence: TGTGCCAATACGACCTCCGTCGGTGAAAAACTGTTTTTT. Residues: CANTTSVGEKLFF. The variable domain in full, completed from reference TRBV27 and TRBJ1-4, reads EAQVTQNPRYLITVTGKKLTVTCSQNMNHEYMSWYRQDPGLGLRQIYYSMNVEVTDKGDVPEGYKVSRKEKRNFPLILESPSPNQTSLYFCANTTSVGEKLFFGSGTQLSVL.

V usage is TRBV20-1 and J usage is TRBJ1-5; D may be TRBD1 (6 bases). CDR3 length: 19 residues. Trimming took 0 bases from V and 0 from J, leaving 21 bases between them. Germline V gives CDR1 DFQATT, CDR2 SNEGSKA (reference sequence). CDR3 protein: CSARDFGAGVRISNQPQHF. As DNA, the CDR3 is TGCAGTGCTAGAGATTTCGGGGCAGGGGTCCGTATTAGCAATCAGCCCCAGCATTTT.

This chain uses TRBV2 with TRBJ2-7; TRBD1 might be the D (6 bases). With 8 bases removed from V and 7 bases from J, the gap between germline ends came to 12 bases. The CDR3 length is 11 residues. Germline lookup yields CDR1 SNHLY and CDR2 FYNNEI. CDR3 region: CASATGTEQYF. CDR3 coding DNA: TGTGCCAGCGCGACAGGCACAGAGCAGTACTTC.